One and the same sample provided the 21 T cell receptor beta chains below, sequenced in a study of Ad26.COV2.S vaccination and SARS-CoV-2 variants. Measured with immunoSEQ multiplex PCR; TCRdb has only the in-frame clones, and not every one. Seen here are about 460,000 clones, 80% to 90% observed once, and the top ten hold more than 1.5%. Treatment noted: around 19 received Ad26.COV2.S at low or high dose, single or two shots; roughly five received placebo; per-sample allocation not given. It was on day 63 after the first vaccine or placebo injection that samples were taken. Sequencing was performed on peripheral blood, taken in a trial of Ad26.COV2.S vaccine versus placebo. Every receptor here comes from a person between 18 and 65 years old who received the Ad26.COV2.S COVID-19 vaccine or a placebo.

The chain has TRBV19 and TRBJ2-1; 9 bases are a match to TRBD1. Unmatched junction bases numbered 2, after V lost 11 bases and J lost 0 bases. This CDR3 comprises 13 residues. CDR1 and CDR2 (germline): LNHDA, SQIVND (reference sequence). CDR3 region: CASTGGSYNEQFF. The CDR3 nucleotides read TGTGCCTCGACAGGGGGCTCCTACAATGAGCAGTTCTTC.

The chain joins TRBV5-1 to TRBJ2-1; 12 bases agree with TRBD2. Germline lookup yields CDR1 SGHRS and CDR2 YFSETQ. V was clipped by 3 bases and J by 4 bases; unmatched bases: 2. The CDR3 sequence is 15 residues long. The CDR3 protein is CASSSTSGGYNEQFF. In nucleotides, the CDR3 is TGCGCCAGCAGCTCGACTAGCGGGGGATACAATGAGCAGTTCTTC.

Here the CDR3 reads CASSKIRGVDGYTF. The CDR3 region has the DNA TGTGCCAGCAGTAAGATCAGGGGGGTAGATGGCTACACCTTC. The chain uses TRBV6-5 and TRBJ1-2; 7 bases are shared with TRBD1. Germline trimming cut 5 bases from V and 6 bases from J; bases unmatched to any gene: 9. The CDR3 spans 14 residues. In germline, CDR1 is MNHEY, CDR2 SVGAGI.

This clone has only a few counts. This chain uses TRBV19 with TRBJ2-3; 8 nucleotides align to TRBD2. J gave up 3 bases and V 4 bases, and 9 bases lay outside the gene matches. The CDR3 runs to 16 residues. Germline CDR1 is LNHDA and CDR2 is SQIVND (reference sequence). This CDR3 is CASSTGTSKSTDTQYF. CDR3 nucleotides: TGTGCCAGTAGTACGGGGACTAGTAAGTCGACAGATACGCAGTATTTT.

Here the CDR3 DNA reads TGCGCCAGCAGCTTGAAGGGGACAGGGCAAGAGACCCAGTACTTC. Translating it yields CASSLKGTGQETQYF. The chain carries TRBV5-1 and TRBJ2-5, with TRBD1 matching over 9 bases. The CDR3 spans 15 residues. V dropped 1 base and J dropped 2; count of bases not matched to a gene: 3. CDR1 and CDR2 (germline): SGHRS, YFSETQ.

The chain has TRBV11-2 and TRBJ2-7, with no clear D. V lost 1 base, J lost 0 bases, and 10 bases lay in between. Germline CDR1 and CDR2: SGHAT and FQNNGV. The CDR3 totals 15 residues. CDR3 nucleotides: TGTGCCAGCAGCTTAGGCTGGCGGAACTCCTACGAGCAGTACTTC. Its protein is CASSLGWRNSYEQYF.

This clone was seen just once. V gene TRBV3-1 (or the pseudogene TRBV3-2) combines with J gene TRBJ1-1; the D is unclear. CDR1 and CDR2 from the germline V gene are LGHDT and YNNKEL (reference sequence). V lost 8 bases to trimming and J lost 4 bases, with 11 bases between them. The CDR3 has 12 residues. Here the CDR3 DNA reads TGTGCCAGCGTAGGGATTGGCACTGAAGCTTTCTTT. It specifies CASVGIGTEAFF.

The chain couples TRBV28 to TRBJ1-3, with D uncertain. The CDR3 sequence is 15 residues long. The germline V gene has CDR1 MDHEN and CDR2 SYDVKM. V was trimmed by 6 bases and J by 0 bases, leaving 12 bases between them. The CDR3 protein is CASSPGYGSGNTIYF. CDR3 nucleotides: TGTGCCAGCAGCCCTGGGTACGGCTCTGGAAACACCATATATTTT.

This rearrangement joins TRBV6-5 to TRBJ2-2; 7 bases are a match to TRBD1. Looked up from germline, CDR1 is MNHEY and CDR2 is SVGAGI. The CDR3 is 16 amino acids. Trimming cost V 0 bases and J 6 bases; bases outside gene matches: 7. This CDR3 is CASSYSGQVVAGELFF. The CDR3 DNA reads TGTGCCAGCAGTTACTCCGGACAGGTGGTGGCCGGGGAGCTGTTTTTT.

This chain joins TRBV6-5 and TRBJ1-5, with 9 bases matching TRBD1. Per the germline V gene, CDR1 is MNHEY and CDR2 is SVGAGI. The CDR3 contains 14 residues. With 6 bases clipped from V and 3 bases from J, the junction kept 3 bases outside the gene matches. This CDR3 reads CASRGQGYNQPQHF. CDR3 DNA sequence: TGTGCCAGCAGGGGACAGGGTTACAATCAGCCCCAGCATTTT.

This clone turned up a few times. The chain employs TRBV5-1 and TRBJ1-6; no definite D call. Germline CDR1 reads SGHRS; CDR2 reads YFSETQ. This CDR3 has 15 amino acids. V dropped 0 bases and J dropped 5 bases, with 9 bases sitting between them. Here the CDR3 DNA reads TGCGCCAGCAGCTTGGGAGACCTTAATAATTCACCCCTCCACTTT. This codes for CASSLGDLNNSPLHF.

This rearrangement joins TRBV27 to TRBJ1-2; 10 nucleotides match TRBD1. This CDR3 contains 16 residues. With 5 bases clipped from V and 7 bases from J, the junction kept 13 bases outside the gene matches. The germline V gene has CDR1 MNHEY and CDR2 SMNVEV (reference sequence). The CDR3 reads CASSAPGQGTGGGYTF. Written as DNA, the CDR3 is TGTGCCAGCAGTGCCCCGGGACAGGGGACAGGAGGTGGCTACACCTTC.

This clone has only one observation. The chain is built from TRBV27 and TRBJ2-7; D is perhaps TRBD2 (6 bases). This CDR3 has 15 amino acids. In germline, CDR1 is MNHEY, CDR2 SMNVEV (reference sequence). With 6 bases removed from V and 2 bases from J, the gap between germline ends came to 17 bases. The CDR3 DNA reads TGTGCCAGCAGGCTATGGGCGGGGCAGCCCTACGAGCAGTACTTC. Its protein product is CASRLWAGQPYEQYF.

The CDR3 loop is CASSESTGRNEQFF. The CDR3 nucleotides are TGCGCCAGCAGTGAGTCCACAGGGAGGAATGAGCAGTTCTTC. V is TRBV10-1 and J is TRBJ2-1; tentatively, D is TRBD1 or TRBD2 (6 bases each). There are 14 residues in the CDR3. V lost 0 bases and J 7 bases, leaving 10 bases between the germline ends. CDR1 and CDR2 (germline): WNHNN, SYGVQD (reference sequence).

The chain is built from TRBV7-8 and TRBJ2-7, with 9 bases matching TRBD1. J gave up 4 bases and V 1 base, and 5 bases lay outside the gene matches. The CDR3 sequence is 15 residues long. Germline V gene lookup returns CDR1 SGHVS and CDR2 FQNEAQ. The CDR3 coding sequence is TGTGCCAGCAGCTTAGGACAGGGGGTGGTGTACGAGCAGTACTTC. Protein sequence: CASSLGQGVVYEQYF.

The gene calls are TRBV7-9 and TRBJ2-1, with D unclear. The V end lost 2 bases, the J end lost 9 bases, and 2 bases lay between the germline ends. CDR1 is SEHNR, CDR2 FQNEAQ, per germline (reference sequence). The length of the CDR3 is 10 residues. The CDR3 region is CASSLFEQFF. The CDR3 coding sequence is TGTGCCAGCAGCTTATTTGAGCAGTTCTTC.

The chain joins TRBV27 to TRBJ2-7; 11 bases map to TRBD1. This CDR3 spans 14 amino acids. V was clipped by 6 bases and J by 5 bases; unmatched bases: 6. Germline CDR1 is MNHEY and CDR2 is SMNVEV (reference sequence). This CDR3 reads CASSPGQGANEQYF. As DNA, the CDR3 is TGTGCCAGCAGCCCAGGACAGGGGGCCAACGAGCAGTACTTC.

The chain employs TRBV29-1 and TRBJ2-5, with 7 bases that match TRBD2. Germline V gene data show CDR1 as SQVTM and CDR2 as ANQGSEA. The V segment lost 6 bases and the J segment 2 bases; nucleotides outside the gene matches: 6. The CDR3 covers 13 residues. In DNA, the CDR3 is TGCAGCGTGGGGGGGGGACCTCAAGAGACCCAGTACTTC. It yields the protein CSVGGGPQETQYF.

The chain employs TRBV4-2 and TRBJ2-7, with D possibly TRBD2 on 6 matching bases. The CDR3 is 14 residues long. Germline V gene lookup returns CDR1 LGHNA and CDR2 YNFKEQ. Deletions cut 8 bases from V and 0 bases from J, with 14 bases between. The CDR3 sequence is CASRETSSSYEQYF. The CDR3, as DNA: TGTGCCAGCCGCGAAACTAGCTCCTCCTACGAGCAGTACTTC.

The chain is built from TRBV4-3 and TRBJ2-3; no reliable D call. There are 17 residues in the CDR3. Trimming took off 1 base at V and 2 bases at J, with 16 bases between the two ends. Germline CDR1 and CDR2: LGHNA and YSLEER. The CDR3 nucleotides are TGCGCCAGCAGCCAAGTTTGGCTCGGTTCGAACACAGATACGCAGTATTTT. Translated: CASSQVWLGSNTDTQYF.

The chain recombines TRBV2 with TRBJ1-1, with 7 positions matching TRBD1. This CDR3 has 12 amino acids. Germline CDR1 and CDR2: SNHLY and FYNNEI. The V segment lost 8 bases and the J segment 5 bases; nucleotides outside the gene matches: 5. DNA of the CDR3: TGTGCCAGCCTGGGACAGTCGACTGAAGCTTTCTTT. The encoded protein is CASLGQSTEAFF. The full variable domain, rest sourced from reference TRBV2 and TRBJ1-1, is EPEVTQTPSHQVTQMGQEVILRCVPISNHLYFYWYRQILGQKVEFLVSFYNNEISEKSEIFDDQFSVERPDGSNFTLKIRSTKLEDSAMYFCASLGQSTEAFFGQGTRLTVV.